A single sample gave rise to the 27 T cell receptor beta chains below, sequenced in a study of blood T cell repertoires in COVID-19. The method was immunoSEQ multiplex PCR; TCRdb's version includes in-frame clones alone and lacks a portion of them. The sample holds about 270,000 clones, approximately 89% seen once. The sequenced sample consisted of PBMCs or T cells enriched from blood (not recorded which). These receptors all come from a middle-aged man who had been exposed to COVID-19.

The chain employs TRBV2 and TRBJ2-3; 10 bases line up with TRBD2. The V gene end was trimmed by 7 bases and the J gene end by 3 bases; junction bases not matched to a gene: 7. CDR3 size: 15 residues. Germline CDR1 reads SNHLY; CDR2 reads FYNNEI. The chain's CDR3 is CASKPSGSRTDTQYF. The CDR3 DNA is TGTGCCAGCAAGCCTAGCGGGAGTAGAACAGATACGCAGTATTTT.

The gene calls are TRBV9 and TRBJ2-5, with a tentative D call TRBD1 (6 bases). Trimming removed 4 bases from V and 1 base from J, with 11 bases in between. Germline lookup yields CDR1 SGDLS and CDR2 YYNGEE. The CDR3 is 14 residues long. The CDR3 reads CASSRWTAQETQYF. The DNA of the CDR3 is TGTGCCAGCAGCCGATGGACAGCCCAAGAGACCCAGTACTTC.

This chain links TRBV27 with TRBJ2-3, with 15 bases lining up with TRBD2. The CDR3 spans 18 residues. Germline CDR1 reads MNHEY; CDR2 reads SMNVEV (reference sequence). V gave up 8 bases and J gave up 3 bases; unmatched junction bases: 12. The CDR3 region is CASAGLAGGMRWTDTQYF. The CDR3 DNA reads TGTGCCAGCGCGGGACTAGCGGGAGGTATGAGATGGACAGATACGCAGTATTTT.

The V and J genes are TRBV12-3 or TRBV12-4 and TRBJ2-1; TRBD2 agrees at 8 bases. V lost 5 bases, J lost 7 bases, and 4 bases stayed unmatched. The CDR3 runs 13 residues. The CDR3 region is CASSAGRGNEQFF. Written as DNA, the CDR3 is TGTGCCAGCAGTGCCGGGAGGGGGAATGAGCAGTTCTTC.

The chain uses TRBV9 and TRBJ1-1, with a tentative D call TRBD1 (5 bases). Per germline, CDR1 SGDLS and CDR2 YYNGEE. The CDR3 has 14 residues. Trimming cost V 4 bases and J 2 bases, with 12 bases left between them. The CDR3 bases are TGTGCCAGCAGCTTGACAGAGACAAACACTGAAGCTTTCTTT. Amino acids: CASSLTETNTEAFF.

CDR3 nucleotides: TGCGCCAGCAGTGAGCTGGAAGCGAGCACTGAAGCTTTCTTT. Amino acid sequence: CASSELEASTEAFF. This sequence joins TRBV10-2 and TRBJ1-1; D ambiguous. CDR1 WSHSY and CDR2 SAAADI come from the germline V gene. The CDR3 length is 14 residues. V lost 2 bases and J 4 bases, leaving 11 bases between the germline ends.

The V and J genes are TRBV10-3 and TRBJ2-3; 8 bases are shared with TRBD1. Germline V gene lookup returns CDR1 ENHRY and CDR2 SYGVKD. V shed 3 bases and J 2 bases; nucleotides not matched to a gene: 4. The CDR3 runs to 15 residues. The chain's CDR3 is CAISEGQGHTDTQYF. The CDR3 nucleotides are TGTGCCATCAGTGAAGGACAGGGACACACAGATACGCAGTATTTT.

About this clone: Within the sample, other DNA sequences also encode this same CDR3. The V gene is TRBV28, the J gene TRBJ1-5, with D possibly matching TRBD1 (6 bases). Germline V gene sequence: CDR1 MDHEN, CDR2 SYDVKM. V lost 4 bases and J lost 3, with 7 bases in between. The CDR3 consists of 13 residues. CDR3 coding DNA: TGTGCCAGCAGTTACAGGGTCAATCAGCCCCAGCATTTT. It encodes CASSYRVNQPQHF.

Only a few counts were recorded for this clone. CDR3 region: CAWSRTENTEAFF. CDR3 sequence (DNA): TGTGCCTGGAGTCGGACAGAGAACACTGAAGCTTTCTTT. V gene TRBV30 combines with J gene TRBJ1-1; a weak D match, TRBD1 (6 bases). Germline V lookup: CDR1 GTSNPN, CDR2 SVGIG (reference sequence). Trimming removed 2 bases from V and 1 base from J, with 8 bases in between. This CDR3 has 13 residues.

The chain employs TRBV4-1 and TRBJ1-1, with TRBD1 matching 7 bases. The germline V gene encodes CDR1 MGHRA and CDR2 YSYEKL. The CDR3 runs 17 residues. With V trimmed by 0 bases and J by 5 bases, 12 bases remained unmatched. The CDR3: CASSQDDRASHRTEAFF. In DNA, the CDR3 is TGCGCCAGCAGCCAAGATGACAGGGCATCCCATAGGACTGAAGCTTTCTTT.

The chain is built from TRBV7-8 and TRBJ1-2; D is possibly TRBD1 (6 bases). CDR1 and CDR2 (germline): SGHVS, FQNEAQ. V was shortened by 4 bases and J by 4 bases, with 16 bases between the two germline ends. CDR3 length: 15 residues. CDR3 coding DNA: TGTGCCAGCAGCTATGCTCAGGGGATCGGCTATGGCTACACCTTC. Amino acids: CASSYAQGIGYGYTF.

Turning to this clone: The sample has other DNA sequences that encode this CDR3 too. The gene calls are TRBV7-3 and TRBJ2-3, with TRBD1 identical over 9 bases. The CDR3 is made up of 15 amino acids. CDR1 SGHTA and CDR2 FQGTGA come from the germline V gene. With V trimmed by 4 bases and J by 2 bases, 4 bases remained unmatched. The chain's CDR3 is CASSSTGGVTDTQYF. DNA of the CDR3: TGTGCCAGCAGCTCTACAGGGGGCGTCACAGATACGCAGTATTTT.

There are a few counts of this clone. V is TRBV10-1 and J is TRBJ2-3, with TRBD2 as a possible D gene (6 bases). CDR3 length: 15 residues. Trimming removed 2 bases from V and 2 bases from J, with 11 bases in between. Germline assignment: CDR1 WNHNN and CDR2 SYGVQD (reference sequence). This CDR3 reads CASSERGDFTDTQYF. The DNA of the CDR3 is TGCGCCAGCAGTGAGCGAGGGGACTTCACAGATACGCAGTATTTT.

This clone was observed a single time. The chain couples TRBV28 to TRBJ1-5; 8 nucleotides line up with TRBD1. The CDR3 covers 15 residues. The germline V gene encodes CDR1 MDHEN and CDR2 SYDVKM. J lost 4 bases, V lost 6 bases, and 8 bases had no gene match. Here the CDR3 DNA reads TGTGCCAGCAGCCGCCTTGGACAGGGTAATCAGCCCCAGCATTTT. Residues: CASSRLGQGNQPQHF.

The chain joins TRBV13 to TRBJ2-3; 9 nucleotides line up with TRBD2. The CDR3 has 15 amino acids. Germline V gene data show CDR1 as PRHDT and CDR2 as FYEKMQ (reference sequence). After removal of 2 bases from V and 5 bases from J, the junction contained 5 bases not matched to a gene. CDR3 bases: TGTGCCAGCAGCTTACTAGCGGGAAGGGAAGATACGCAGTATTTT. Its translation is CASSLLAGREDTQYF.

This clone is a singleton in its sample. The chain employs TRBV6-6 and TRBJ2-3; D is uncertain. The CDR3 is 13 residues long. Germline CDR1 and CDR2: MNHNY and SVGAGI (reference sequence). The V end lost 4 bases, the J end lost 3 bases, and 8 bases lay between the germline ends. CDR3: CASSSARTDTQYF. In DNA, the CDR3 is TGTGCCAGCAGTTCCGCCCGGACAGATACGCAGTATTTT.

The gene calls are TRBV6-5 and TRBJ1-2; D is perhaps TRBD1 (5 bases). The CDR3 runs 14 residues. V lost 4 bases and J 3 bases, leaving 12 bases between the germline ends. From germline, CDR1 is MNHEY and CDR2 SVGAGI. CDR3 DNA: TGTGCCAGCAGTTCGGCCGGGGGGTACTATGGCTACACCTTC. Translation gives CASSSAGGYYGYTF.

The chain uses TRBV7-3 and TRBJ2-7; the match to TRBD2 covers 9 bases. The junction had 9 bases not matched to a gene; V was cut back by 2 bases and J by 7 bases. The CDR3 totals 15 residues. Germline V gives CDR1 SGHTA, CDR2 FQGTGA. DNA for the CDR3: TGTGCCAGCAGCTTATCCGCGGGAGGGCCGGGGGAGCAGTACTTC. Translating gives CASSLSAGGPGEQYF.

The chain is built from TRBV21-1 and TRBJ1-4; no check of the table's D call, TRBD1, against the DNA was made. TRBV21-1 is tagged as a pseudogene. The CDR3 consists of 12 residues. CDR3 protein: CAPRGCHEKLFF. The CDR3 coding sequence is TGTGCCCCCAGGGGGTGCCATGAAAAACTGTTTTTT.

This chain joins TRBV5-5 and TRBJ1-5; D is unclear. CDR3 size: 15 residues. CDR1 and CDR2 (germline): SGHKS, YYEKEE (reference sequence). V was trimmed by 0 bases and J by 0 bases, leaving 7 bases between them. The CDR3 DNA reads TGTGCCAGCAGCTTGGACGTCAGTAGCAATCAGCCCCAGCATTTT. Translation: CASSLDVSSNQPQHF.

V is TRBV29-1 and J is TRBJ1-3; TRBD1 might be the D (5 bases). This CDR3 contains 14 residues. CDR1 is SQVTM and CDR2 is ANQGSEA in the germline V gene. Trimming cost V 0 bases and J 3 bases, with 9 bases left between them. CDR3 sequence (DNA): TGCAGCGTTGAAGATCAGGGCCGTGGAAACACCATATATTTT. Protein: CSVEDQGRGNTIYF.

V gene TRBV5-1 combines with J gene TRBJ1-5, with 7 bases matching TRBD1. This CDR3 has 15 residues. The ends lost 3 bases at V and 4 bases at J; junction bases unmatched: 7. Germline V gene lookup returns CDR1 SGHRS and CDR2 YFSETQ. The CDR3 nucleotides read TGCGCCAGCAGCTCCGAGGGACAGCCAAATCAGCCCCAGCATTTT. This translates into CASSSEGQPNQPQHF.

J is TRBJ2-5 and V is TRBV15, with 9 positions matching TRBD1. With 2 bases clipped from V and 5 bases from J, the junction kept 9 bases outside the gene matches. This CDR3 comprises 16 residues. Germline V gene data show CDR1 as LNHNV and CDR2 as YYDKDF (reference sequence). The CDR3 DNA reads as TGTGCCACCAGCAGATCTCCCGGGACAGGGATGGAGACCCAGTACTTC. It encodes CATSRSPGTGMETQYF.

This chain uses TRBV12-5 with TRBJ1-3, with D maybe TRBD1 (5 bases). Trimming pared 2 bases from V and 4 bases from J, leaving 12 bases between. The CDR3 runs to 15 residues. Per the germline V gene, CDR1 is LGHNT and CDR2 is FRNRAP. The CDR3 DNA reads as TGTGCTAGTGGTTTGTCCAGGGTTCCCGGAAACACCATATATTTT. Its translation: CASGLSRVPGNTIYF.

The chain's CDR3 is CASSLARTANTEAFF. For the CDR3, the DNA is TGTGCCAGCAGCTTAGCGCGGACAGCGAACACTGAAGCTTTCTTT. The chain is built from TRBV11-3 and TRBJ1-1, with D maybe TRBD1 (6 bases). The CDR3 has 15 residues. The germline V gene has CDR1 SGHNT and CDR2 YENEEA. V gave up 1 base and J gave up 1 base, with 10 bases separating them.

This sequence joins TRBV18 and TRBJ2-7; D gene unclear. The CDR3 is made up of 14 amino acids. Trimming pared 2 bases from V and 2 bases from J, leaving 10 bases between. Germline values: CDR1 KGHSH, CDR2 LQKENI. CDR3 sequence: CASSPSSGPYEQYF. The DNA for the CDR3 is TGTGCCAGCTCACCATCATCCGGTCCCTACGAGCAGTACTTC.

The rearrangement uses TRBV29-1 and TRBJ2-7; D perhaps matches TRBD1 (6 bases). The germline gives CDR1 SQVTM, CDR2 ANQGSEA. CDR3 length equals 12 residues. Deletions cut 7 bases from V and 4 bases from J, with 14 bases between. The CDR3 coding sequence is TGCAGCGGTGGACAGACCCGATACGAGCAGTACTTC. Translation: CSGGQTRYEQYF.